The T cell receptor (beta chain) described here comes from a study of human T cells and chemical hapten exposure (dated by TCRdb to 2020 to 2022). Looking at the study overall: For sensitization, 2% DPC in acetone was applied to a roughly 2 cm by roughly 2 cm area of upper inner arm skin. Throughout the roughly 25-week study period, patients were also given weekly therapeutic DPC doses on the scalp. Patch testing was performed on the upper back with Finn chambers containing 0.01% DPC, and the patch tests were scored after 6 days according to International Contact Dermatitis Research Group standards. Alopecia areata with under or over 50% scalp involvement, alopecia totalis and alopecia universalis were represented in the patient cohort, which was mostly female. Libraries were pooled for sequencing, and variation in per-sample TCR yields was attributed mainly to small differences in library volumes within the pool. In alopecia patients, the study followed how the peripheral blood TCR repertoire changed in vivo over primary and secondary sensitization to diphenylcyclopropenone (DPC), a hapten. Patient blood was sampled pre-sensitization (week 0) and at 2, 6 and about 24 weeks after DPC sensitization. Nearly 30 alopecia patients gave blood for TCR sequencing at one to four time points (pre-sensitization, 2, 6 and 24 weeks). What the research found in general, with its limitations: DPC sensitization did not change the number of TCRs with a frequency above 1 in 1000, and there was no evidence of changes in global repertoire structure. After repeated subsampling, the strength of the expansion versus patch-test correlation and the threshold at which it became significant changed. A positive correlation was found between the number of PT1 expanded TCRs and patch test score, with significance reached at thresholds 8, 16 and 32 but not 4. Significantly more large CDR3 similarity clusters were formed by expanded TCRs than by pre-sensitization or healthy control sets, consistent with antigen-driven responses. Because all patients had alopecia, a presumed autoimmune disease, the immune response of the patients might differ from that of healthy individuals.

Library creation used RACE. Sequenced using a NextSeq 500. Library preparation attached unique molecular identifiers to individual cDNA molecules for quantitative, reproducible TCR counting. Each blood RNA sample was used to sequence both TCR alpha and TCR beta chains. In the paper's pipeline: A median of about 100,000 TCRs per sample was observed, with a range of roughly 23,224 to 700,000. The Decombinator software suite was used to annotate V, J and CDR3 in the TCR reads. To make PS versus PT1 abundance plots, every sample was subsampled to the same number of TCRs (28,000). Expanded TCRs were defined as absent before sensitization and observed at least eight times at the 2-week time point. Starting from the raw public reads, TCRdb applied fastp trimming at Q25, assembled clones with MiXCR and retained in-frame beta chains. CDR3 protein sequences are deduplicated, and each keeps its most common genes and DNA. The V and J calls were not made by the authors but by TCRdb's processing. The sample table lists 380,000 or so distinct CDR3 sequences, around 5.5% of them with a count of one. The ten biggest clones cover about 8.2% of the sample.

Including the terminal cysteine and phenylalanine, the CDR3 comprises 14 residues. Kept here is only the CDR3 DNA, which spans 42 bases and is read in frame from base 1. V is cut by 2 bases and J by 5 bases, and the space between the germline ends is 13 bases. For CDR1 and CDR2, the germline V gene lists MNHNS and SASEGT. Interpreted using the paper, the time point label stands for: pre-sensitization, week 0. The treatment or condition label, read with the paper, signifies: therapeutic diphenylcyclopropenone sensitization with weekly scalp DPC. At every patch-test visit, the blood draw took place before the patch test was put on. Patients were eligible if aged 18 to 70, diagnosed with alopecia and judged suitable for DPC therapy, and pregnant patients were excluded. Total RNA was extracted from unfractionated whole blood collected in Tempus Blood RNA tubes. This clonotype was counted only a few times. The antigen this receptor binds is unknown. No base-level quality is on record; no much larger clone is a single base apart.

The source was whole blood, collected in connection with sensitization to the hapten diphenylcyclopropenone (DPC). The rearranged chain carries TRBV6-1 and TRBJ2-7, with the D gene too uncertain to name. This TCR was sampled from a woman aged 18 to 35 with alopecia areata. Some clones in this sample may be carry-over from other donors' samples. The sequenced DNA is TGTGCCAGCAGTGAAAATACCCAACCGGACGAGCAGTACTTC. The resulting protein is CASSENTQPDEQYF.